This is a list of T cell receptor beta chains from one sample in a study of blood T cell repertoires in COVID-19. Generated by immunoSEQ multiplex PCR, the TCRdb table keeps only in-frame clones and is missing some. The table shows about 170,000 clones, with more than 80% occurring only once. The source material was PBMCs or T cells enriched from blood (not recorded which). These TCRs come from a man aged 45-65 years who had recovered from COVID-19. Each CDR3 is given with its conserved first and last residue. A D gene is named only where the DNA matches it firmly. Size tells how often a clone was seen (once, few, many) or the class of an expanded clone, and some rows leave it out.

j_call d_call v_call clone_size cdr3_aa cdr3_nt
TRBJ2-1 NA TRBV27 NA CASSLKLAHNEQFF TGTGCCAGCAGTTTAAAACTAGCCCACAATGAGCAGTTCTTC
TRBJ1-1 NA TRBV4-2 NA CASSQEPQGNTEAFF TGTGCCAGCAGCCAAGAGCCTCAGGGAAACACTGAAGCTTTCTTT
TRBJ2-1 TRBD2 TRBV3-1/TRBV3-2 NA CASSQVGARLAGGEQFF TGTGCCAGCAGCCAAGTTGGGGCGAGACTAGCGGGGGGTGAGCAGTTCTTC
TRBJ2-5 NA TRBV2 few CASMRLGVDETQYF TGTGCCAGCATGCGGCTGGGAGTGGATGAGACCCAGTACTTC
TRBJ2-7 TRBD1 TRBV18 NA CASSSRQGAGYEQYF TGTGCCAGCTCAAGTAGACAGGGGGCAGGGTACGAGCAGTACTTC
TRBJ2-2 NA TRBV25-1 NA CASSDRGNTGELFF TGTGCCAGCAGTGACCGGGGGAACACCGGGGAGCTGTTTTTT
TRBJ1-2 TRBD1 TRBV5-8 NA CASSLEQGYGYTF TGTGCCAGCAGCTTGGAACAGGGGTATGGCTACACCTTC
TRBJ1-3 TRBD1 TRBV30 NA CAWDRGNTIYF TGTGCCTGGGACAGGGGCAACACCATATATTTT
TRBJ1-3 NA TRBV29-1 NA CSVSQGYGNTIYF TGCAGCGTATCACAGGGATACGGAAACACCATATATTTT
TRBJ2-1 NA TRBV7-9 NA CASSDNRGGNEQFF TGTGCCAGCAGCGACAACAGGGGAGGCAATGAGCAGTTCTTC
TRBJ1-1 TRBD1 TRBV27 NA CASRPPGQGSAFF TGTGCCAGCAGACCACCGGGACAGGGCTCGGCTTTCTTT
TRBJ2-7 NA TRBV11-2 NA CASSLADSAEQYF TGTGCCAGCAGCTTAGCGGACAGCGCCGAGCAGTACTTC